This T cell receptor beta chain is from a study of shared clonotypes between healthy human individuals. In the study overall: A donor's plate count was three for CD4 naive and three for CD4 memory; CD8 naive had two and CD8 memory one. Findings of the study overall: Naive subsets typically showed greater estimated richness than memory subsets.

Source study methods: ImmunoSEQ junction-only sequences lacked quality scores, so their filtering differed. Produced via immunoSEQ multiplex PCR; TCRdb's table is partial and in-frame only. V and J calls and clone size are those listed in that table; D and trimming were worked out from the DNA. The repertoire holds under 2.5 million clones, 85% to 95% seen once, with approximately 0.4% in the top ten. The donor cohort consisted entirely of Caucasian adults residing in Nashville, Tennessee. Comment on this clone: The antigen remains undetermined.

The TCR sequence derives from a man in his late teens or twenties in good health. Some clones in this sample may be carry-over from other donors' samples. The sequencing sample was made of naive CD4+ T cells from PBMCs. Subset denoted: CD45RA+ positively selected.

CDR3 DNA: TGTGCCAGCAGCTTAATCGGCGGATTCACTCCTTCCTACGAGCAGTACTTC. Residues: CASSLIGGFTPSYEQYF. The rearrangement joins TRBV11-2 to TRBJ2-7; unclear D gene. V dropped 2 bases and J dropped 1 base, with 18 bases sitting between them. CDR3 length equals 17 residues. The germline V gene encodes CDR1 SGHAT and CDR2 FQNNGV.